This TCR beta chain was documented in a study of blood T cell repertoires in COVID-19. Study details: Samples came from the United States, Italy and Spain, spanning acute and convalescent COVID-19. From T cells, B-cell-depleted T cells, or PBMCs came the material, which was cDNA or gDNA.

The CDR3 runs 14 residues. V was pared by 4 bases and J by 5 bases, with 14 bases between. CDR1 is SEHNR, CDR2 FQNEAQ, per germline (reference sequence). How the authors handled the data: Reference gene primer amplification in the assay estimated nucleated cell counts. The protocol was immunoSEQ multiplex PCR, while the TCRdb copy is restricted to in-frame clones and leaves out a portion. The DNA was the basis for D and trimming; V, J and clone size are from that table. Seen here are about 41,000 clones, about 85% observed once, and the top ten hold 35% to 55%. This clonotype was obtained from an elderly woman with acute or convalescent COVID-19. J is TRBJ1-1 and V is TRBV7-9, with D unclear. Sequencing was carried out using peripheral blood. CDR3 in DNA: TGTGCCAGCAGCTCGGGAGTTAGCGGGACTGAAGCTTTCTTT. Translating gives CASSSGVSGTEAFF.